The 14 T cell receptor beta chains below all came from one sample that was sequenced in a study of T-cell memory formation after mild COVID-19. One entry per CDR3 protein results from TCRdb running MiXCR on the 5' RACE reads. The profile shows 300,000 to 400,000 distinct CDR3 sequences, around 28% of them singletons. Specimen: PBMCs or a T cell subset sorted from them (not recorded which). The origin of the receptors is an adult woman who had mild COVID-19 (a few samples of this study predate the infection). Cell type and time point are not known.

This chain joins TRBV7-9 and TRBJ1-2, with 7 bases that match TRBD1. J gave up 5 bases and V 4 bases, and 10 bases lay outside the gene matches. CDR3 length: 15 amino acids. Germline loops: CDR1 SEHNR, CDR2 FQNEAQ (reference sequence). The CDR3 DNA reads TGTGCCAGCAGCTCCAAAGGGACAGCTTTTTATGGCTACACCTTC. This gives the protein CASSSKGTAFYGYTF.

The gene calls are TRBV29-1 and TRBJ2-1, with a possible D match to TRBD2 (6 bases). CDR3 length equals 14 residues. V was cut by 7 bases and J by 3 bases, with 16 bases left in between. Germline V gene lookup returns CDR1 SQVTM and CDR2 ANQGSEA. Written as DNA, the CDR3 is TGCAGCGCGGGACCGGGGGATTTCTACAATGAGCAGTTCTTC. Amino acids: CSAGPGDFYNEQFF.

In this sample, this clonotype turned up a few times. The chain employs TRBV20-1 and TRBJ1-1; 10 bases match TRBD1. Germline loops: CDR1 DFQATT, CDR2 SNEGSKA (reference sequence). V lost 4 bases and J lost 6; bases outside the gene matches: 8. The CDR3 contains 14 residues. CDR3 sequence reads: CSATSTGGGPEAFF. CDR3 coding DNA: TGCAGTGCTACCTCGACAGGGGGCGGGCCTGAAGCTTTCTTT.

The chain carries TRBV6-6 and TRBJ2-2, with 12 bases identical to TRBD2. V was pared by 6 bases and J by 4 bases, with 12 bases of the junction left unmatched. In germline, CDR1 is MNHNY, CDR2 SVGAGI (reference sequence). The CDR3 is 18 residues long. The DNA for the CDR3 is TGTGCCAGCAGACCTACGACTAGCGGGAGTTCGGGCACCGGGGAGCTGTTTTTT. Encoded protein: CASRPTTSGSSGTGELFF.

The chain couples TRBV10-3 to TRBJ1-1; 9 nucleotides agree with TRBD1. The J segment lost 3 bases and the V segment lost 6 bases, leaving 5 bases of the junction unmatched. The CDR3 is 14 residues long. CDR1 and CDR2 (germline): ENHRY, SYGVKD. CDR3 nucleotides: TGTGCCATCAGCCCTCGGACAGGGGACACTGAAGCTTTCTTT. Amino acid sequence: CAISPRTGDTEAFF.

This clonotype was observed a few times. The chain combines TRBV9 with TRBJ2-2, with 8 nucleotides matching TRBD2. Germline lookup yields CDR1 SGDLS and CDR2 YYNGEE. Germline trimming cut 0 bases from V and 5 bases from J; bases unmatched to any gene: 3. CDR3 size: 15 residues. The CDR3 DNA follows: TGTGCCAGCAGCGTAGGCGGACTAGCAACCGGGGAGCTGTTTTTT. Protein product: CASSVGGLATGELFF. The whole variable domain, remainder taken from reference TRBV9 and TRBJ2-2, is DSGVTQTPKHLITATGQRVTLRCSPRSGDLSVYWYQQSLDQGLQFLIQYYNGEERAKGNILERFSAQQFPDLHSELNLSSLELGDSALYFCASSVGGLATGELFFGEGSRLTVL.

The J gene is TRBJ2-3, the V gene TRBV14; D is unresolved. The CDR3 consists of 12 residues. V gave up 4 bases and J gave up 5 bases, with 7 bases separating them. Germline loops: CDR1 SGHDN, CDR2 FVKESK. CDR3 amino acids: CASSPQLDTQYF. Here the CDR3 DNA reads TGTGCCAGCAGCCCTCAGTTAGATACGCAGTATTTT.

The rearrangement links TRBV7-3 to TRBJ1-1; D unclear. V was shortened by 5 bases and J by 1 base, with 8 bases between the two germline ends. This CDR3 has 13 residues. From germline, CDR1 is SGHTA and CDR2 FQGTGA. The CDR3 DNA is TGTGCCAGCAGCCAAAATTGGAACACTGAAGCTTTCTTT. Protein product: CASSQNWNTEAFF.

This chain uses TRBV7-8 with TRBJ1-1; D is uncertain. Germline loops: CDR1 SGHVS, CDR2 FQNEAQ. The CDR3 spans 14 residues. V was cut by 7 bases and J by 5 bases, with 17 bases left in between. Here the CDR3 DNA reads TGTGCCAGCACCAGACGGATAGGGTTTACTGAAGCTTTCTTT. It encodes CASTRRIGFTEAFF.

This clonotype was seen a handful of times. CDR3 nucleotides: TGTGCCAGCAGTTACTCCCGGGGGAGCTCCTACGAGCAGTACTTC. Amino acids: CASSYSRGSSYEQYF. The V gene is TRBV6-5, the J gene TRBJ2-7; possibly TRBD2 for D (6 bases). The CDR3 is 15 residues long. The V end was cut by 0 bases, the J end by 0 bases, with 9 bases between. The germline gives CDR1 MNHEY, CDR2 SVGAGI.

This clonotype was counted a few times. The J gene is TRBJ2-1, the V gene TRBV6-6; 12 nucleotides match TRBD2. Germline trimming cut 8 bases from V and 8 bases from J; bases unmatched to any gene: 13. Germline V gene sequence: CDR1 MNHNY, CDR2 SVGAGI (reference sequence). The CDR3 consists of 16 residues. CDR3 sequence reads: CASPPSGRALDDEQFF. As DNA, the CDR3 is TGTGCCAGCCCTCCTAGCGGGAGGGCCTTAGACGATGAGCAGTTCTTC.

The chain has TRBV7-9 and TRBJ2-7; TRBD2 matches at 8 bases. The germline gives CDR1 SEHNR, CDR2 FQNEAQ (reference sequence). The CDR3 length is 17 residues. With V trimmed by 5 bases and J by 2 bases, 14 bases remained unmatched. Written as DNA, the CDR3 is TGTGCCAGCAGCCCAGCCCGATGGGTAGCGGGACCCTACGAGCAGTACTTC. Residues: CASSPARWVAGPYEQYF.

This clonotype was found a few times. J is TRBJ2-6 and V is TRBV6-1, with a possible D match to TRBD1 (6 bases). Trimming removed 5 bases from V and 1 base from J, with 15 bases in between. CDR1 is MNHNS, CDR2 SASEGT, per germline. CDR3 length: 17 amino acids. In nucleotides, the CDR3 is TGTGCCAGCAGTCTTACAGGGATCCAATCTGGGGCCAACGTCCTGACTTTC. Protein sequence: CASSLTGIQSGANVLTF.

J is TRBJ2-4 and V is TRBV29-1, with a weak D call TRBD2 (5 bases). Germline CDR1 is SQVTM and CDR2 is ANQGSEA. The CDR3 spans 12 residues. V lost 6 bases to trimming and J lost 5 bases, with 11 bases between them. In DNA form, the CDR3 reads TGCAGCGTCGGGGAAGGCGAAAACATTCAGTACTTC. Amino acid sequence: CSVGEGENIQYF.